The clone carrying this T cell receptor (beta chain) occurred a few times. Its antigen is currently unknown. Preparation of the TCRbeta library involved a method that used unique molecular identifiers. TCRdb itself ran the PCR reads through MiXCR, one entry per CDR3 protein. The sample lists about 980,000 distinct CDR3 sequences, around 30% occurring once. This CDR3 is 14 amino acids long. After removal of 2 bases from V and 2 bases from J, the junction contained 3 bases not matched to a gene. Germline lookup yields CDR1 SGHRS and CDR2 YFSETQ. This sample was taken from a study of T-cell reconstitution after alpha-beta-depleted transplantation in children. Findings and limits, study-wide: Most T-cell counts and diversity one year after the transplant came from T cells that were newly produced. There were reportedly several hundred expanded graft clones from which alpha-beta T cells came about two months after transplant.

This TCR was sampled from a boy in the first two years of life who had a stem cell transplant for SCID, so the T cells may come from the graft donor. Sequencing used PBMCs, mostly from graft donor cells, obtained 360 days after TCRalphabeta/CD19-depleted stem cell transplant. J is TRBJ1-1 and V is TRBV5-1; TRBD1 agrees at 7 bases. The CDR3 DNA follows: TGCGCCAGCAGCTTCGGGACAGACAACACTGAAGCTTTCTTT. Amino acids: CASSFGTDNTEAFF.